This record covers a single T cell receptor (beta chain). What it binds is not known. A 1 in 200,000 to 1 in 1 million T cell depth was the sequencing target. Here immunoSEQ multiplex PCR was the method, and the copy in TCRdb shows in-frame clones only, minus some. Of some 81,000 clones in the sample, 79% are singletons; the top ten hold roughly 4.8%. These data originate in a study of cytotoxic CD8 clonotypes in ibrutinib-treated CLL. Whole-study context: When averaged across all of the samples, the counts came to hundreds of thousands of productive templates and about 95,000 productive rearrangements.

Germline CDR1 SGHTA, CDR2 FQGNSA. This CDR3 spans 15 amino acids. Trimming took off 3 bases at V and 0 bases at J, with 11 bases between the two ends. Broader study findings: Clonality climbed at ibrutinib response, then dropped toward baseline at progression. Sustained-remission and progressing patients were not sampled at matched times.

This TCR was recovered from a human donor with chronic lymphocytic leukemia. The sequences come from PBMCs, collected after 12 months of ibrutinib treatment. The V and J genes are TRBV7-2 and TRBJ1-2, with D perhaps TRBD1 (6 bases). In DNA, the CDR3 is TGTGCCAGCAGCTTGGGGGCAAACCCTAACTATGGCTACACCTTC. It translates to CASSLGANPNYGYTF.